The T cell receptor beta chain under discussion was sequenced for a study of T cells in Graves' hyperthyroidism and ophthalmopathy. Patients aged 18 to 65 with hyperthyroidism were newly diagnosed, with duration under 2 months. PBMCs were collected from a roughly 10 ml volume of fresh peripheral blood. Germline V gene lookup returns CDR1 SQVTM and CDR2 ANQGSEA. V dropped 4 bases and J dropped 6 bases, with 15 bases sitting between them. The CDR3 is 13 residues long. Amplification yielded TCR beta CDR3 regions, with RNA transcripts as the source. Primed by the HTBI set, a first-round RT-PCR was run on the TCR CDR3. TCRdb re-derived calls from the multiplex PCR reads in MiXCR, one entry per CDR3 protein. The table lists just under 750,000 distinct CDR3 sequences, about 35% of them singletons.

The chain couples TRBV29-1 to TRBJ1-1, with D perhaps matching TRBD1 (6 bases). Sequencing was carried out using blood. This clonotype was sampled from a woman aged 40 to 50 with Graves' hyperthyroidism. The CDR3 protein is CSVASGAGSEAFF. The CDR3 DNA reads TGCAGCGTTGCTTCGGGGGCGGGATCTGAAGCTTTCTTT.